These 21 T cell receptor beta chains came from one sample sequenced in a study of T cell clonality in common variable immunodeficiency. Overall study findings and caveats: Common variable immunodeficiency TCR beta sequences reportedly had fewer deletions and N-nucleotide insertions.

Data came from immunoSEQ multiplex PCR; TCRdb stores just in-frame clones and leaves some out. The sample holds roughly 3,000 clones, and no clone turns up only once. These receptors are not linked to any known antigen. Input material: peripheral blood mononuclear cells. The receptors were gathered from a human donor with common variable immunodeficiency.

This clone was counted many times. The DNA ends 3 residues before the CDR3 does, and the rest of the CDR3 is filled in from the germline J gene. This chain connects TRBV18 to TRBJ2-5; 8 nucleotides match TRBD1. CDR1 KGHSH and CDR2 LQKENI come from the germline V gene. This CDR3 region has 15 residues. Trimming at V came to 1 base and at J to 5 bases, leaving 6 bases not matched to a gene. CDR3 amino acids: CASSPQQGAGETQYF. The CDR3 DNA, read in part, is TGTGCCAGCTCACCACAGCAGGGGGCCGGGGAGACC.

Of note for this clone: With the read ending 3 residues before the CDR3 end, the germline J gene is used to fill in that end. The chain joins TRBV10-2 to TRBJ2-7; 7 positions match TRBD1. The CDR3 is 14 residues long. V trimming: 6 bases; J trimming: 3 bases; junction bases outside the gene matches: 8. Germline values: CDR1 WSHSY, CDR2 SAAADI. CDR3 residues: CASSWGQNNYEQYF. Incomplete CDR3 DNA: TGCGCCAGCAGCTGGGGACAGAACAACTACGAG.

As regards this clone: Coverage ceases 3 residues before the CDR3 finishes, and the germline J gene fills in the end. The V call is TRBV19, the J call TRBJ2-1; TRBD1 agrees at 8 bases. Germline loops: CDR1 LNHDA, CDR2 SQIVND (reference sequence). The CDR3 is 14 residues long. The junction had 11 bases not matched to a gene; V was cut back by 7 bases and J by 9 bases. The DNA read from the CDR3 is TGTGCCAGTAAGGAGAACAGGGGGGCTGGTGAG. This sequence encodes CASKENRGAGE. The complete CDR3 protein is CASKENRGAGEQFF.

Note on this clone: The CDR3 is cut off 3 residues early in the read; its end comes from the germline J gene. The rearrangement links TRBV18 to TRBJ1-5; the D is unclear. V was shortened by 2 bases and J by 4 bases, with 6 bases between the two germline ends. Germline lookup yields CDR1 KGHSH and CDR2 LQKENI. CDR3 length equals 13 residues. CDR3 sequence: CASSPGQNQPQHF. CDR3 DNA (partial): TGTGCCAGCTCACCAGGGCAGAATCAGCCC.

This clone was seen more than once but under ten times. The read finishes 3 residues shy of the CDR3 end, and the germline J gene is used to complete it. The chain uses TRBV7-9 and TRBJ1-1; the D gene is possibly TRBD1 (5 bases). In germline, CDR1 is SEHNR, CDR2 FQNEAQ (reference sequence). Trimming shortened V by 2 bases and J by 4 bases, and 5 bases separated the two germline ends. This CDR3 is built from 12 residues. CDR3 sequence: CASSLRGTEAFF. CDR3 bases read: TGTGCCAGCAGCTTAAGGGGCACTGAA.

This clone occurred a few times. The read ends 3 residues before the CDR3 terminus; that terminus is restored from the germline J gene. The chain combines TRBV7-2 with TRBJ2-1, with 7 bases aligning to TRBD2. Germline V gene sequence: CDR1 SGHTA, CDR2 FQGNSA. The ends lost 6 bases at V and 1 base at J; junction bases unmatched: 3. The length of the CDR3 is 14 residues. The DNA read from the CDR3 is TGTGCCAGCAGATTGGGGGGGTCCTACAATGAG. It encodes CASRLGGSYNE. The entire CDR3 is CASRLGGSYNEQFF.

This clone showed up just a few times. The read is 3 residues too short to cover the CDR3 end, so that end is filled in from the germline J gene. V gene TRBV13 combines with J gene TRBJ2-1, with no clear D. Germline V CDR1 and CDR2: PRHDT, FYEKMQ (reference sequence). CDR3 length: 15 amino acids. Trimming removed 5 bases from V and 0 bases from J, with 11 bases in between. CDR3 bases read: TGTGCCAGCAGCCCCCGTATCGGCTCCTACAATGAG. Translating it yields CASSPRIGSYNE. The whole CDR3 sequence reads CASSPRIGSYNEQFF.

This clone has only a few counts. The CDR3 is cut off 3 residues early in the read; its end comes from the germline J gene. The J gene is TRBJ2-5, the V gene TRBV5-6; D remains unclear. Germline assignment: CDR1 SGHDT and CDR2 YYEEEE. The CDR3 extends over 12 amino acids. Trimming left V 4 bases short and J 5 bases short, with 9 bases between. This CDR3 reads CASSGVGETQYF. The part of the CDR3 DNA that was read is TGTGCCAGCAGCGGAGTAGGGGAGACC.

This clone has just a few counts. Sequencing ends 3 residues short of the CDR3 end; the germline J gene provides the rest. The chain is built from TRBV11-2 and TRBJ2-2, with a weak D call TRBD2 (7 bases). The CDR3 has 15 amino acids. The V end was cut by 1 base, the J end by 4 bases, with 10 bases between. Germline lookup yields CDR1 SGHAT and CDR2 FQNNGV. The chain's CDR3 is CASSLGGGGTGELFF. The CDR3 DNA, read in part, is TGTGCCAGCAGCTTAGGAGGGGGGGGCACCGGGGAG.

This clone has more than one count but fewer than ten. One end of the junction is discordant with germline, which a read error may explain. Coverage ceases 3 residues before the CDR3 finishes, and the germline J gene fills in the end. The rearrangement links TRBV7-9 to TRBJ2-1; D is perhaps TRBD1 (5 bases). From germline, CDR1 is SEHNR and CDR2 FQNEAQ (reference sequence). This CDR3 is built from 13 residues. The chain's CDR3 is CSSNQQVYNEQFF. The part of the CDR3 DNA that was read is TGTTCCAGCAACCAACAGGTTTACAATGAG. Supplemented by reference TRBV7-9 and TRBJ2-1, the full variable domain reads DTGVSQNPRHKITKRGQNVTFRCDPISEHNRLYWYRQTLGQGPEFLTYFQNEAQLEKSRLLSDRFSAERPKGSFSTLEIQRTEQGDSAMYLCSSNQQVYNEQFFGPGTRLTVL.

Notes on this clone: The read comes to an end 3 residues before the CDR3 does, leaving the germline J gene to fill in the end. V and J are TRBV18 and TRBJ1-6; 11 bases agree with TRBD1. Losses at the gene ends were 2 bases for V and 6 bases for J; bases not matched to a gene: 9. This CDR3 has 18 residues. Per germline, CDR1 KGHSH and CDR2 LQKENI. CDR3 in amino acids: CASSPALTGTGGNSPLHF. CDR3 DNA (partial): TGTGCCAGCTCACCAGCCCTAACTGGGACAGGGGGTAATTCACCC.

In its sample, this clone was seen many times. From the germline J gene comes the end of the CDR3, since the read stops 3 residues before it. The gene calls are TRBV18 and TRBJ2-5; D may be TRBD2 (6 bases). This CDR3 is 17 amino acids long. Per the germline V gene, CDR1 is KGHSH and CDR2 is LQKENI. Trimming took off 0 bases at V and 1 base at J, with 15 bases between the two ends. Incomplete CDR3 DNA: TGTGCCAGCTCACCACCACGGTCGGGGGTACTCCAAGAGACC. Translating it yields CASSPPRSGVLQET. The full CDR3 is CASSPPRSGVLQETQYF. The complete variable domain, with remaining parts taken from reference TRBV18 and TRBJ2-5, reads NAGVMQNPRHLVRRRGQEARLRCSPMKGHSHVYWYRQLPEEGLKFMVYLQKENIIDESGMPKERFSAEFPKEGPSILRIQQVVRGDSAAYFCASSPPRSGVLQETQYFGPGTRLLVL.

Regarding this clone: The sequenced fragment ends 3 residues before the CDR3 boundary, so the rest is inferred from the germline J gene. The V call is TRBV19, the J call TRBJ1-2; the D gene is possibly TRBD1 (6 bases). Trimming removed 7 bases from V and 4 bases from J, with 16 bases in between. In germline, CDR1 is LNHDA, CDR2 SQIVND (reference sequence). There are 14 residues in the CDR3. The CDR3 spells CASIPPGGSYGYTF. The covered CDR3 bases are TGTGCCAGTATCCCCCCGGGGGGCAGCTATGGC.

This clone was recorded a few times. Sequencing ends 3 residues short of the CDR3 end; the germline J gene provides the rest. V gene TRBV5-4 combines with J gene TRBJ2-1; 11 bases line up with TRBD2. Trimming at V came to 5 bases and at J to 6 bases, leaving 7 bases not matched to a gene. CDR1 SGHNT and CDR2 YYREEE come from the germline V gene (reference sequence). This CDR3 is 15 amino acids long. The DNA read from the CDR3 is TGTGCCAGCAGGATTAGCGGGGGGGCCGGCAATGAG. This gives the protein CASRISGGAGNE. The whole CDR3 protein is CASRISGGAGNEQFF.

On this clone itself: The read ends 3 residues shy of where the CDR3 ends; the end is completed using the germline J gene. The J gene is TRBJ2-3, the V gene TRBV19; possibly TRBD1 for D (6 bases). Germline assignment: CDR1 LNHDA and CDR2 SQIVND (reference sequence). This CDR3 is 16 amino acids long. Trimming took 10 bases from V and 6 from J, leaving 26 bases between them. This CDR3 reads CANPEGVPSNKDTQYF. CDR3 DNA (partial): TGTGCCAACCCAGAGGGGGTGCCTAGCAATAAGGATACG.

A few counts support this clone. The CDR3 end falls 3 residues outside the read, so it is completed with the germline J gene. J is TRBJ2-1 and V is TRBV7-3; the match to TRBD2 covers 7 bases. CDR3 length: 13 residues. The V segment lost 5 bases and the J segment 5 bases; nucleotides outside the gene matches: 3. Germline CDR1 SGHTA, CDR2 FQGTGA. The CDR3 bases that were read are TGTGCCAGCAGCCCAGGGAGGGACAATGAG. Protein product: CASSPGRDNE. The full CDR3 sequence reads CASSPGRDNEQFF.

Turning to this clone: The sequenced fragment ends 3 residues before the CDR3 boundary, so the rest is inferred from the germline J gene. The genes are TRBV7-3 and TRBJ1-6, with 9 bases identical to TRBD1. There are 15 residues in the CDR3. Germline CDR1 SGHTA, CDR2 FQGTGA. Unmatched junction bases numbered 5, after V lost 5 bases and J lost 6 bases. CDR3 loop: CASSPPGQGNSPLHF. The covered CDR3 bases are TGTGCCAGCAGCCCTCCGGGACAGGGTAATTCACCC. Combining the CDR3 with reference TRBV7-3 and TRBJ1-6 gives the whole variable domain GAGVSQTPSNKVTEKGKYVELRCDPISGHTALYWYRQSLGQGPEFLIYFQGTGAADDSGLPNDRFFAVRPEGSVSTLKIQRTERGDSAVYLCASSPPGQGNSPLHFGNGTRLTVT.

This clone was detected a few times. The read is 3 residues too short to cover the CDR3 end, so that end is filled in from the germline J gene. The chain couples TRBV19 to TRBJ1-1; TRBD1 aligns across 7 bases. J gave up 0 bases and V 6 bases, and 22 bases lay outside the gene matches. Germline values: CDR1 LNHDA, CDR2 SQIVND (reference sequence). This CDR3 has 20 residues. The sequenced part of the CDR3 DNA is TGTGCCAGTAGCCCATTACGCCGTATACGACAGGGCTCGATGAACACTGAA. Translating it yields CASSPLRRIRQGSMNTE. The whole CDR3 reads CASSPLRRIRQGSMNTEAFF.

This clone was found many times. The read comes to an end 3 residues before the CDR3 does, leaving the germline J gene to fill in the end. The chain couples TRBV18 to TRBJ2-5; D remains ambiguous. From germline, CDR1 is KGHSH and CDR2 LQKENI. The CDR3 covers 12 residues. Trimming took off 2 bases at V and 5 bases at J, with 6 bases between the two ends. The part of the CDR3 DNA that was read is TGTGCCAGCTCACCAGAAGGGGAGACC. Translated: CASSPEGET. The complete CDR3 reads CASSPEGETQYF.

CDR3 DNA, as far as it was read: TGTGCCAGTAGTAGGACACCTGGAAACACC. It codes for CASSRTPGNT. The CDR3 in its entirety is CASSRTPGNTIYF. The V gene is TRBV19, the J gene TRBJ1-3; D is possibly TRBD1 (5 bases). The read ends 3 residues before the CDR3 terminus; that terminus is restored from the germline J gene. This CDR3 has 13 residues. Germline V gives CDR1 LNHDA, CDR2 SQIVND (reference sequence). V was pared by 4 bases and J by 2 bases, with 6 bases between.

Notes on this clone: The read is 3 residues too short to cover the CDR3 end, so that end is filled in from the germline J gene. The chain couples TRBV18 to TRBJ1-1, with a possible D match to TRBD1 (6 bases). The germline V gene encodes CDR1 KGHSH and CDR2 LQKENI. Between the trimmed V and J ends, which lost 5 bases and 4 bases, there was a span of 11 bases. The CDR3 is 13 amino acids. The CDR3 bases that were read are TGTGCCAGCTCAGCAGGGGTTCTCACTGAA. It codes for CASSAGVLTE. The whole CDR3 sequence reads CASSAGVLTEAFF. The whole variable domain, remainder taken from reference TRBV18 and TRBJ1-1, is NAGVMQNPRHLVRRRGQEARLRCSPMKGHSHVYWYRQLPEEGLKFMVYLQKENIIDESGMPKERFSAEFPKEGPSILRIQQVVRGDSAAYFCASSAGVLTEAFFGQGTRLTVV.